This T cell receptor beta chain stems from a study of tumor-infiltrating lymphocytes in primary liver carcinoma. Background on the study: Ages ranged from 30 to 69, with HCC or mixed HCC-cholangiocarcinoma. Tumor lesions were T1-T3 N0M0 and spanned roughly 4.2 to 10 cm.

Germline V lookup: CDR1 MDHEN, CDR2 SYDVKM. V was cut by 5 bases and J by 1 base, with 14 bases left in between. The CDR3 loop spans 15 amino acids. Findings and caveats of the study: Tumor-adjacent and tumor-blood pairs showed less overlap than tumor region pairs. Comparison of CD4+ and CD8+ repertoires was precluded by bulk unsorted samples.

The researchers produced TCR beta cDNA from 450 to 600 ng total RNA with a constant-region primer. Researchers made the TCR beta libraries by running three nested multiplex PCR rounds with slightly modified ARM-PCR. Amplification in the first two PCR rounds was performed using TRBV1-TRBV30 forward primers and a C-beta reverse primer for 10 cycles each. MiXCR, applied by TCRdb to the multiplex PCR reads, yields one record per CDR3 protein. This sample has about 310,000 distinct CDR3 sequences, with 65% found just once. This clonotype was counted between two and nine times. The antigen remains unidentified. Unsorted whole blood supplied the RNA, and germline DNA was extracted too.

The source is a man in his forties or fifties with primary liver carcinoma and hepatitis B virus infection. This chain joins TRBV28 and TRBJ2-5, with D possibly being TRBD1 (5 bases). Sequencing was done on a sample of peripheral blood. The CDR3 nucleotides are TGTGCCAGCAGTCTGAGACAGAAACCCCAAGAGACCCAGTACTTC. Amino acid sequence: CASSLRQKPQETQYF.